This T cell receptor beta chain was obtained from a study of T cell responses to AZD1222 COVID-19 vaccine. General study points: Clonal diversity may have been underestimated in mostly white British donors. Seropositive AZD1222 recipients at baseline numbered only 6 or 7. Once two AZD1222 doses were given, Spike-specific TCR breadth and depth went up. Reports indicate that nearly half of spike-specific TCRs are directed at unmutated variant regions.

On this clone itself: Its cognate antigen is unknown.

Method: immunoSEQ multiplex PCR; TCRdb's copy keeps in-frame clones and lacks some. The data contain about 100,000 clones, just over 90% of them singletons. CDR3 length: 14 residues. Trimming removed 5 bases at V and 4 bases at J, with 14 bases between. Germline V lookup: CDR1 ENHRY, CDR2 SYGVKD. The TCR comes from an adult in good health. The chain is built from TRBV10-3 and TRBJ1-1, with D tentatively TRBD1 (5 bases). The specimen was peripheral blood, collected on day 0 of AZD1222 vaccination. CDR3 bases: TGTGCCATCAGTCCAGACGGGGGAAGCACTGAAGCTTTCTTT. This gives the protein CAISPDGGSTEAFF.